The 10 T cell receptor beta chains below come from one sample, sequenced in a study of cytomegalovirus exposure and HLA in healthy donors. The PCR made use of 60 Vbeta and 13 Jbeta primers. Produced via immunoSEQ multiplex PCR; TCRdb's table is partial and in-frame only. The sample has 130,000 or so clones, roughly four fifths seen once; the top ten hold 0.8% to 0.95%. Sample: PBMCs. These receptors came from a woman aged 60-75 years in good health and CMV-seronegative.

Here the CDR3 DNA reads TGTGCCAGCAGTTACTCCACTAGTGTAACCTACGAGCAGTACGTC. Protein sequence: CASSYSTSVTYEQYV. The J gene is TRBJ2-7, the V gene TRBV6-6; tentatively, D is TRBD2 (5 bases). The V gene lost 0 bases and the J gene lost 2 bases, with 11 bases spanning the gap. Looked up from germline, CDR1 is MNHNY and CDR2 is SVGAGI (reference sequence). The CDR3 length is 15 residues.

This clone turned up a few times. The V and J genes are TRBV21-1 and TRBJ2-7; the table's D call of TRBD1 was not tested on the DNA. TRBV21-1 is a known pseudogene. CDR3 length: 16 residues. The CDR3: CASSKFGTGWLSEQYF. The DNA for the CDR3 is TGTGCCAGCAGCAAATTCGGGACAGGGTGGTTAAGCGAGCAGTACTTC.

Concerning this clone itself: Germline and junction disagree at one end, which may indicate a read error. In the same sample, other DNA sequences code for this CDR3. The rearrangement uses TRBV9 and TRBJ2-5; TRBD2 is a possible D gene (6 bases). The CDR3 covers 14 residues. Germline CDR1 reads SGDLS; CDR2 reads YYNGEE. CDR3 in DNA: TGTGCCAGTAGCGCTCTGACTAGTGGAGAGACCCAGTACTTC. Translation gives CASSALTSGETQYF.

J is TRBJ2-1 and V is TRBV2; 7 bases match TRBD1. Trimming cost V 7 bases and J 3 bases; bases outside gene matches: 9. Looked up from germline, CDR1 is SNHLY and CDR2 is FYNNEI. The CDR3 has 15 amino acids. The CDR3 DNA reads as TGTGCCAGCATGAAATCGGACAGGAACTACAATGAGCAGTTCTTC. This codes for CASMKSDRNYNEQFF.

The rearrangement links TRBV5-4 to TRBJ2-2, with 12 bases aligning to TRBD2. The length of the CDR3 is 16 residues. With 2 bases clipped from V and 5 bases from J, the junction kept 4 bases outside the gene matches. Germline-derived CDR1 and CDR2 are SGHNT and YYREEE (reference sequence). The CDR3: CASSFRLAGVTGELFF. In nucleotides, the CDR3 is TGTGCCAGCAGCTTCAGACTAGCGGGAGTTACCGGGGAGCTGTTTTTT.

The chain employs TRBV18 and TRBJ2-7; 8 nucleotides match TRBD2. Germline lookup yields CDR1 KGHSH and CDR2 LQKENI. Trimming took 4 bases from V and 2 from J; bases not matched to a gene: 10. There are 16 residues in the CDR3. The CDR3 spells CASSLIQREPPYEQYF. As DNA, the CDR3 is TGTGCCAGCTCACTAATCCAGCGGGAGCCCCCCTACGAGCAGTACTTC.

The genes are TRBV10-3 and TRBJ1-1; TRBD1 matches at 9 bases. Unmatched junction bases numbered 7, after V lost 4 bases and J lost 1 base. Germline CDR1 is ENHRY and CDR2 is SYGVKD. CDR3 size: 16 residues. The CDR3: CAISGGQGGGNTEAFF. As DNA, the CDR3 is TGTGCCATCAGTGGGGGACAGGGAGGGGGGAACACTGAAGCTTTCTTT.

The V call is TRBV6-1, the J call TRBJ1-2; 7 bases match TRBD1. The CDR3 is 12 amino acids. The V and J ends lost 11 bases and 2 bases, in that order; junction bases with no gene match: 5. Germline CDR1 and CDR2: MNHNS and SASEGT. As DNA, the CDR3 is TGTGCCGACGGACAGGCCAACTATGGCTACACCTTC. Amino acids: CADGQANYGYTF.

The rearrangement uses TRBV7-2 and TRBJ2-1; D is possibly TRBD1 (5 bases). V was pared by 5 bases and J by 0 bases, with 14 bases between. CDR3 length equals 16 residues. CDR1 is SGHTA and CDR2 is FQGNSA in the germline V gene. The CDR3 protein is CASSPSTALSYNEQFF. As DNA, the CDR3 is TGTGCCAGCAGCCCCTCGACAGCGCTCTCCTACAATGAGCAGTTCTTC.

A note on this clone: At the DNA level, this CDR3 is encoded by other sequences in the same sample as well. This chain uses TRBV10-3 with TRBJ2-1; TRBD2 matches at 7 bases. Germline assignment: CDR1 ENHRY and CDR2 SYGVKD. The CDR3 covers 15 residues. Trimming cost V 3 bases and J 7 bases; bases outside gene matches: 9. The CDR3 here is CAISDPAGRPNEQFF. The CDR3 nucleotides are TGTGCCATCAGTGACCCAGCGGGGAGGCCAAATGAGCAGTTCTTC.